Shown below are 3 T cell receptor beta chains from a single sample sequenced in a study of blood T cell repertoires in COVID-19. Sequencing used immunoSEQ multiplex PCR; TCRdb keeps in-frame clones, though not all of them. The sample records 95,000 to 100,000 clones, less than 85% being singletons. The sample comprised peripheral blood. The receptors come from a woman over 75 with active or convalescent COVID-19.

V is TRBV5-6 and J is TRBJ2-5; D possibly corresponds to TRBD1 (6 bases). The CDR3 contains 13 residues. Per germline, CDR1 SGHDT and CDR2 YYEEEE. Trimming removed 5 bases from V and 1 base from J, with 9 bases in between. The CDR3 nucleotides are TGTGCCAGCAGGCCGGACAGCCAAGAGACCCAGTACTTC. Its protein product is CASRPDSQETQYF. The whole variable domain, filled in from reference TRBV5-6 and TRBJ2-5, reads DAGVTQSPTHLIKTRGQQVTLRCSPKSGHDTVSWYQQALGQGPQFIFQYYEEEERQRGNFPDRFSGHQFPNYSSELNVNALLLGDSALYLCASRPDSQETQYFGPGTRLLVL.

The chain joins TRBV9 to TRBJ2-7; no reliable D call. This CDR3 contains 14 residues. The V end was cut by 0 bases, the J end by 2 bases, with 9 bases between. The germline V gene has CDR1 SGDLS and CDR2 YYNGEE. CDR3 DNA sequence: TGTGCCAGCAGCGTAGCCCCAGAAGCCTACGAGCAGTACTTC. This codes for CASSVAPEAYEQYF.

The chain links TRBV25-1 to TRBJ2-3, with TRBD1 matching 7 bases. After removal of 0 bases from V and 1 base from J, the junction contained 4 bases not matched to a gene. This CDR3 region has 16 residues. CDR1 is MGHDK and CDR2 is SYGVNS in the germline V gene. DNA for the CDR3: TGTGCCAGCAGTGAATATAGGGGGCCTGGCACAGATACGCAGTATTTT. It codes for CASSEYRGPGTDTQYF. The complete variable domain, with remaining parts taken from reference TRBV25-1 and TRBJ2-3, reads EADIYQTPRYLVIGTGKKITLECSQTMGHDKMYWYQQDPGMELHLIHYSYGVNSTEKGDLSSESTVSRIRTEHFPLTLESARPSHTSQYLCASSEYRGPGTDTQYFGPGTRLTVL.